These 18 T cell receptor beta chains were sequenced from one sample in a study of Ad26.COV2.S vaccination and SARS-CoV-2 variants. TCRdb's table, derived via immunoSEQ multiplex PCR, lists solely in-frame clones and lacks some. Here the sample spans fewer than 500,000 clones, roughly 89% being singletons. Treatment given: roughly 20 received Ad26.COV2.S at low or high dose, single or two shots; 5 received placebo; per-sample allocation not given. Day 63 after the first vaccine or placebo injection was the time point for sampling. Here the sequenced sample was peripheral blood, taken in a trial of Ad26.COV2.S vaccine versus placebo. These TCRs come from a person between 18 and 65 years old who received the Ad26.COV2.S COVID-19 vaccine or a placebo.

V usage is TRBV30 and J usage is TRBJ1-6; D is ambiguous. In germline, CDR1 is GTSNPN, CDR2 SVGIG (reference sequence). The CDR3 is 13 amino acids. Between the trimmed V and J ends, which lost 3 bases and 7 bases, there was a span of 10 bases. In DNA, the CDR3 is TGTGCCTGGAGGATCTCCTCCAATTCACCCCTCCACTTT. Translated, it gives CAWRISSNSPLHF.

To note about this clone: The junction departs from germline at one end; a sequencing error may be responsible. The rearrangement links TRBV18 to TRBJ1-2; D uncertain. This CDR3 is built from 13 residues. Germline CDR1 reads KGHSH; CDR2 reads LQKENI. CDR3 DNA sequence: TGTGCCAGCTCCCCACCTATCCGGGAAGGCTACACCTTC. The encoded protein is CASSPPIREGYTF.

The chain joins TRBV27 to TRBJ2-1, with D possibly being TRBD1 (6 bases). The germline V gene encodes CDR1 MNHEY and CDR2 SMNVEV (reference sequence). This CDR3 region has 16 residues. Trimming removed 3 bases at V and 4 bases at J, with 16 bases between. The CDR3 loop reads CASSFSLGTPYNEQFF. CDR3 nucleotides: TGTGCCAGCAGTTTTAGTCTGGGGACACCATACAATGAGCAGTTCTTC.

In the case of this clone: The germline gene is not matched at one end of the junction; a read error may be the cause. The V and J genes are TRBV7-6 and TRBJ2-4, with 7 bases that match TRBD2. This CDR3 spans 15 amino acids. Looked up from germline, CDR1 is SGHVS and CDR2 is FNYEAQ. The CDR3 sequence: CASSLAAGNKNIQYF. The CDR3 DNA is TGTGCCAGCAGTTTAGCAGCGGGAAACAAAAACATTCAGTACTTC.

The J gene is TRBJ2-7, the V gene TRBV28, with 7 bases identical to TRBD2. The germline V gene has CDR1 MDHEN and CDR2 SYDVKM. The CDR3 length is 13 residues. Trimming took 4 bases from V and 2 from J; bases not matched to a gene: 2. CDR3 DNA sequence: TGTGCCAGCAGTTCGGGGGGTACCTACGAGCAGTACTTC. Translated: CASSSGGTYEQYF.

This clone was seen only once. This chain joins TRBV11-3 and TRBJ1-1; D is possibly TRBD1 (5 bases). The CDR3 extends over 14 amino acids. Trimming pared 10 bases from V and 6 bases from J, leaving 21 bases between. Looked up from germline, CDR1 is SGHNT and CDR2 is YENEEA. In nucleotides, the CDR3 is TGTGCCACCTCTCCGGGGACTGTATACTCTGAAGCTTTCTTT. It is translated as CATSPGTVYSEAFF.

This chain links TRBV5-4 with TRBJ1-2; 9 bases line up with TRBD1. The CDR3 contains 15 residues. Germline V lookup: CDR1 SGHNT, CDR2 YYREEE (reference sequence). V trimming: 0 bases; J trimming: 3 bases; junction bases outside the gene matches: 3. CDR3 region: CASSLAGQGHYGYTF. The DNA of the CDR3 is TGTGCCAGCAGCTTGGCCGGACAGGGGCACTATGGCTACACCTTC. Drawing the rest from reference TRBV5-4 and TRBJ1-2, the complete variable domain is ETGVTQSPTHLIKTRGQQVTLRCSSQSGHNTVSWYQQALGQGPQFIFQYYREEENGRGNFPPRFSGLQFPNYSSELNVNALELDDSALYLCASSLAGQGHYGYTFGSGTRLTVV.

The CDR3 coding sequence is TGTGCCAGCAGCTTGCAACTTATCAACACCGGGGAGCTGTTTTTT. Translation gives CASSLQLINTGELFF. The chain combines TRBV5-5 with TRBJ2-2, with D unclear. This CDR3 has 15 amino acids. The V gene's germline CDR1 is SGHKS and CDR2 YYEKEE (reference sequence). Trimming removed 1 base at V and 2 bases at J, with 9 bases between.

This clone was counted a single time. This sequence joins TRBV19 and TRBJ1-5; 8 bases are a match to TRBD1. The V gene end was trimmed by 3 bases and the J gene end by 4 bases; junction bases not matched to a gene: 5. The CDR3 has 15 amino acids. The germline CDR1 and CDR2 sequences are LNHDA and SQIVND (reference sequence). The CDR3 DNA reads TGTGCCAGTAGTATTACAGGGGGGAGGAATCAGCCCCAGCATTTT. It codes for CASSITGGRNQPQHF.

This chain links TRBV18 with TRBJ1-5; D gene ambiguous. In germline, CDR1 is KGHSH, CDR2 LQKENI. Deletions cut 3 bases from V and 4 bases from J, with 10 bases between. The CDR3 runs 14 residues. In DNA form, the CDR3 reads TGTGCCAGCTCACCTAACAGCGGAAATCAGCCCCAGCATTTT. It translates to CASSPNSGNQPQHF.

V usage is TRBV7-8 and J usage is TRBJ1-2; TRBD1 might be the D (6 bases). Per germline, CDR1 SGHVS and CDR2 FQNEAQ. The CDR3 consists of 12 residues. V shed 4 bases and J shed 7 bases, with 10 bases lying between them. In DNA form, the CDR3 reads TGTGCCAGCAGCTCGAGGGGGTCTGGCTACACCTTC. Residues: CASSSRGSGYTF.

The chain is built from TRBV29-1 and TRBJ2-3; TRBD1 matches 11 bases. The germline gives CDR1 SQVTM, CDR2 ANQGSEA. The CDR3 extends over 12 amino acids. Trimming at V came to 6 bases and at J to 4 bases, leaving 0 bases not matched to a gene. CDR3 nucleotides: TGCAGCGTGGGACAGGGGGCAGATACGCAGTATTTT. Its translation is CSVGQGADTQYF.

V gene TRBV7-2 combines with J gene TRBJ1-2, with TRBD1 matching 9 bases. CDR3 size: 15 residues. V lost 1 base to trimming and J lost 8 bases; unmatched junction nucleotides: 8. Germline CDR1 SGHTA, CDR2 FQGNSA. The CDR3 bases are TGTGCCAGCAGCTTAGGGGAGGGACAGGGAGGAGGCTACACCTTC. Encoded protein: CASSLGEGQGGGYTF.

The V and J genes are TRBV18 and TRBJ1-2; possibly TRBD1 for D (6 bases). Between the trimmed V and J ends, which lost 6 bases and 4 bases, there was a span of 18 bases. The CDR3 consists of 15 residues. The germline gives CDR1 KGHSH, CDR2 LQKENI. The CDR3 loop is CASSQGQRRSYGYTF. The CDR3 DNA reads as TGTGCCAGCTCCCAGGGACAACGAAGATCCTATGGCTACACCTTC.

This rearrangement joins TRBV28 to TRBJ2-3; D not resolved. The V end lost 3 bases, the J end lost 1 base, and 17 bases lay between the germline ends. This CDR3 comprises 17 residues. Germline CDR1 is MDHEN and CDR2 is SYDVKM. The CDR3 DNA reads TGTGCCAGCAGTTTCCCATCTGCGATCCGTCGCACAGATACGCAGTATTTT. Amino acids: CASSFPSAIRRTDTQYF.

The V call is TRBV2, the J call TRBJ2-7, with 7 bases lining up with TRBD1. Unmatched junction bases numbered 4, after V lost 7 bases and J lost 4 bases. Germline V gene data show CDR1 as SNHLY and CDR2 as FYNNEI. The CDR3 has 12 amino acids. The CDR3 DNA follows: TGTGCCAGCACCATACAGGGGTACGAGCAGTACGTC. Protein: CASTIQGYEQYV.

The chain combines TRBV4-1 with TRBJ2-7; 7 nucleotides line up with TRBD1. This CDR3 spans 14 amino acids. The J segment lost 3 bases and the V segment lost 4 bases, leaving 6 bases of the junction unmatched. CDR1 MGHRA and CDR2 YSYEKL come from the germline V gene. The CDR3 protein is CASSRPGQFYEQYF. The CDR3 region has the DNA TGCGCCAGCAGCCGCCCGGGACAGTTCTACGAGCAGTACTTC.

V gene TRBV4-1 combines with J gene TRBJ1-1; 8 bases line up with TRBD1. The CDR3 runs to 15 residues. With V trimmed by 0 bases and J by 3 bases, 3 bases remained unmatched. The germline V gene encodes CDR1 MGHRA and CDR2 YSYEKL. The CDR3 is CASSQDRGRYTEAFF. In DNA form, the CDR3 reads TGCGCCAGCAGCCAAGACAGGGGGCGATACACTGAAGCTTTCTTT.